This T cell receptor beta chain derives from a study of low-dose radiotherapy and immunotherapy resistance in tumors. Study-level information: Cohort 1 got 0.5 Gy per fraction every 2 weeks, 6.5 Gy in total.

Trimming cost V 4 bases and J 1 base, with 12 bases left between them. CDR3 length: 15 amino acids. Germline-derived CDR1 and CDR2 are LNHNV and YYDKDF (reference sequence). The sample holds many counts of this clonotype. Covering alpha and beta chains, TRAV- and TRBV-specific primers were used for the first-strand cDNA. The TCRs were subjected to amplification over approximately 18 PCR cycles employing a constant-region primer in conjunction with a V-primer adapter. TCRdb re-called the reads through MiXCR, storing one row per CDR3 protein. The sample consists of 55,000 to 65,000 distinct CDR3 sequences, about a quarter of them appearing once. Time point specified: before trial treatment.

This sample comprised PBMCs, obtained before treatment. The source is a male donor with rectosigmoid adenocarcinoma. The chain carries TRBV15 and TRBJ2-3; no definite D call. The CDR3 loop is CATSNPSGGTDTQYF. The CDR3 DNA is TGTGCCACCAGCAACCCTTCGGGCGGCACAGATACGCAGTATTTT.